Listed here are 25 T cell receptor beta chains from one sample, sequenced in a study of cytotoxic CD8 clonotypes in ibrutinib-treated CLL. Clones were sequenced by immunoSEQ multiplex PCR, and TCRdb holds only the in-frame ones, with some missing. The repertoire has some 170,000 clones, over 75% of them found once; the top ten carry about 3%. Sample: PBMCs, taken at disease progression, from a patient treated with ibrutinib. The receptor source for this set is a human donor with chronic lymphocytic leukemia.

The rearrangement uses TRBV7-3 and TRBJ2-6; TRBD1 is a possible D gene (6 bases). Germline CDR1 and CDR2: SGHTA and FQGTGA. The CDR3 is 15 amino acids. Between the trimmed V and J ends, which lost 5 bases and 4 bases, there was a span of 12 bases. The CDR3: CASSPGHYGANVLTF. In nucleotides, the CDR3 is TGTGCCAGCAGCCCGGGACATTACGGGGCCAACGTCCTGACTTTC.

Comments on this clone: It is unclear where the CDR3 begins or ends on the DNA, so no DNA is shown, and the CDR3 is as TCRdb lists it. The chain couples TRBV6-4 to TRBJ2-7; the DNA was not used to check the table's D call, TRBD1. Looked up from germline, CDR1 is MRHNA and CDR2 is SNTAGT. A total of 18 residues make up the CDR3, ends included. CDR3 sequence: CANQLATGGGIYPCEQYF.

This chain links TRBV28 with TRBJ2-1; 10 positions match TRBD2. The CDR3 spans 14 residues. V lost 8 bases, J lost 3 bases, and 4 bases stayed unmatched. Germline V CDR1 and CDR2: MDHEN, SYDVKM. CDR3 bases: TGTGCCAGCGACCAGCGGGGGGGCTACAATGAGCAGTTCTTC. It is translated as CASDQRGGYNEQFF.

This clone showed up just a few times. The chain links TRBV29-1 to TRBJ1-5, with a possible D match to TRBD1 (5 bases). Germline V gives CDR1 SQVTM, CDR2 ANQGSEA. The CDR3 runs to 12 residues. The germline V and J ends were trimmed by 5 bases and 5 bases, with 10 bases remaining between them. In DNA form, the CDR3 reads TGCAGCGTTAGGGACCAAGATCAGCCCCAGCATTTT. Its translation: CSVRDQDQPQHF. Together with reference TRBV29-1 and TRBJ1-5, the CDR3 gives the full variable domain: SAVISQKPSRDICQRGTSLTIQCQVDSQVTMMFWYRQQPGQSLTLIATANQGSEATYESGFVIDKFPISRPNLTFSTLTVSNMSPEDSSIYLCSVRDQDQPQHFGDGTRLSIL.

This clone has a handful of counts. The chain joins TRBV11-2 to TRBJ2-7, with D maybe TRBD2 (7 bases). From germline, CDR1 is SGHAT and CDR2 FQNNGV. The CDR3 is made up of 16 amino acids. Deletions cut 3 bases from V and 3 bases from J, with 18 bases between. CDR3 DNA: TGTGCCAGCAGCTTTGGGACGAGGGGGGGAGGCTACGAGCAGTACTTC. This codes for CASSFGTRGGGYEQYF.

CDR3 amino acids: CASSSNEQYF. Written as DNA, the CDR3 is TGTGCCAGCAGCTCGAACGAGCAGTACTTC. V usage is TRBV11-2 and J usage is TRBJ2-7, with no clear D. The length of the CDR3 is 10 residues. Germline CDR1 is SGHAT and CDR2 is FQNNGV. The germline V and J ends were trimmed by 4 bases and 5 bases, with 3 bases remaining between them.

In this sample, this clone turned up a few times. In DNA, the CDR3 is TGTGCCAGTAGGGCCATTGACTCCAGCTCCTACAATGAGCAGTTCTTC. It is translated as CASRAIDSSSYNEQFF. The chain recombines TRBV19 with TRBJ2-1; no clear D gene. V dropped 6 bases and J dropped 0 bases, with 15 bases sitting between them. Germline V gene data show CDR1 as LNHDA and CDR2 as SQIVND (reference sequence). This CDR3 has 16 amino acids.

CDR3 in amino acids: CAWGVTSGRANEQFF. The CDR3 DNA reads as TGTGCCTGGGGGGTGACTAGCGGGAGGGCCAATGAGCAGTTCTTC. The V gene is TRBV30, the J gene TRBJ2-1; 14 positions agree with TRBD2. CDR3 length: 15 residues. Germline V lookup: CDR1 GTSNPN, CDR2 SVGIG (reference sequence). J gave up 6 bases and V 5 bases, and 6 bases lay outside the gene matches.

This clone was detected once. The CDR3 sequence is CASSLAQGAHTQYF. Here the CDR3 DNA reads TGTGCCAGCAGCTTAGCCCAGGGGGCGCATACGCAGTATTTT. The V gene is TRBV11-2, the J gene TRBJ2-3, with 8 bases matching TRBD1. This CDR3 has 14 amino acids. The germline CDR1 and CDR2 sequences are SGHAT and FQNNGV. V lost 1 base, J lost 7 bases, and 4 bases stayed unmatched.

The J gene is TRBJ2-7, the V gene TRBV6-8, with D unclear. CDR3 length: 16 residues. With 6 bases removed from V and 1 base from J, the gap between germline ends came to 19 bases. Germline V gene data show CDR1 as MNHGY and CDR2 as SAAAGT. CDR3 sequence reads: CASRGHSDGESYEQYF. The DNA of the CDR3 is TGTGCCAGCAGAGGCCATTCGGACGGCGAATCCTACGAGCAGTACTTC.

The chain is built from TRBV27 and TRBJ2-5; D is unresolved. Germline CDR1 reads MNHEY; CDR2 reads SMNVEV (reference sequence). V was cut by 0 bases and J by 1 base, with 6 bases left in between. The CDR3 runs to 14 residues. DNA for the CDR3: TGTGCCAGCAGTTTATCGGGGTTCCAAGAGACCCAGTACTTC. It encodes CASSLSGFQETQYF.

The rearrangement uses TRBV4-1 and TRBJ1-4; D is possibly TRBD1 (6 bases). Looked up from germline, CDR1 is MGHRA and CDR2 is YSYEKL. Trimming removed 0 bases from V and 9 bases from J, with 17 bases in between. CDR3 length equals 16 residues. CDR3 sequence (DNA): TGCGCCAGCAGCCAAGACCCAGGGGCCGAGTGGAAAAAACTGTTTTTT. It codes for CASSQDPGAEWKKLFF.

The chain has TRBV2 and TRBJ1-4; no firm D call. The germline V gene has CDR1 SNHLY and CDR2 FYNNEI. This CDR3 comprises 14 residues. V was clipped by 4 bases and J by 8 bases, with 14 bases between them. CDR3 amino acids: CASSGPEGYEKLFF. The CDR3 DNA sequence: TGTGCCAGCAGTGGCCCAGAAGGTTACGAAAAACTGTTTTTT.

The chain links TRBV27 to TRBJ2-3, with 13 bases matching TRBD2. J gave up 0 bases and V 6 bases, and 15 bases lay outside the gene matches. Germline CDR1 reads MNHEY; CDR2 reads SMNVEV (reference sequence). This CDR3 has 20 residues. The CDR3 loop reads CASSKILGLAGRTSTDTQYF. DNA for the CDR3: TGTGCCAGCAGCAAAATACTGGGACTAGCGGGAAGAACTAGCACAGATACGCAGTATTTT.

This rearrangement joins TRBV19 to TRBJ2-7; D is perhaps TRBD1 or TRBD2 (7 bases each). This CDR3 is built from 15 residues. The V gene lost 1 base and the J gene lost 7 bases, with 17 bases spanning the gap. The germline CDR1 and CDR2 sequences are LNHDA and SQIVND (reference sequence). CDR3 coding DNA: TGTGCCAGTAGTATAGTAGGGAGGGGGCCTGGAGAGCAGTACTTC. Translated, it gives CASSIVGRGPGEQYF.

V and J are TRBV5-6 and TRBJ1-4; 8 positions match TRBD1. Trimming removed 4 bases from V and 11 bases from J; junction bases left unmatched: 7. CDR3 length: 13 residues. CDR1 and CDR2 from the germline V gene are SGHDT and YYEEEE. The CDR3 bases are TGTGCCAGCAGCCGAGGACAGGGTGGGAAACTGTTTTTT. As protein: CASSRGQGGKLFF.

V is TRBV5-1 and J is TRBJ1-2; TRBD1 matches 7 bases. V shed 2 bases and J 0 bases; nucleotides not matched to a gene: 4. The CDR3 covers 15 residues. Germline V gives CDR1 SGHRS, CDR2 YFSETQ. The CDR3 spells CASSFTGTANYGYTF. The CDR3 region has the DNA TGCGCCAGCAGCTTCACCGGGACAGCTAACTATGGCTACACCTTC.

This clone was seen a single time. The chain combines TRBV30 with TRBJ1-4; D unclear. Trimming left V 4 bases short and J 1 base short, with 7 bases between. The CDR3 extends over 13 amino acids. Germline V gene sequence: CDR1 GTSNPN, CDR2 SVGIG (reference sequence). The CDR3 region is CAWTAGTNEKLFF. Here the CDR3 DNA reads TGTGCCTGGACCGCGGGAACTAATGAAAAACTGTTTTTT.

This chain uses TRBV18 with TRBJ2-3, with D possibly being TRBD2 (6 bases). V shed 5 bases and J shed 2 bases, with 14 bases lying between them. CDR3 length equals 15 residues. Germline V gene sequence: CDR1 KGHSH, CDR2 LQKENI. The CDR3 loop is CASSTAGSITDTQYF. In DNA, the CDR3 is TGTGCCAGCTCAACTGCCGGGAGCATCACAGATACGCAGTATTTT.

J is TRBJ1-1 and V is TRBV19; D is uncertain. The CDR3 runs to 15 residues. The germline V gene has CDR1 LNHDA and CDR2 SQIVND (reference sequence). Trimming cost V 1 base and J 0 bases, with 9 bases left between them. The CDR3: CASSIGRDLNTEAFF. CDR3 DNA sequence: TGTGCCAGTAGTATAGGAAGAGATCTGAACACTGAAGCTTTCTTT.

The chain couples TRBV19 to TRBJ1-4; D unresolved. This CDR3 is built from 14 residues. Per the germline V gene, CDR1 is LNHDA and CDR2 is SQIVND (reference sequence). V dropped 3 bases and J dropped 2 bases, with 7 bases sitting between them. The CDR3 DNA sequence: TGTGCCAGTAGTATCCAGAGGACTAATGAAAAACTGTTTTTT. As protein: CASSIQRTNEKLFF. Drawing the rest from reference TRBV19 and TRBJ1-4, the complete variable domain is DGGITQSPKYLFRKEGQNVTLSCEQNLNHDAMYWYRQDPGQGLRLIYYSQIVNDFQKGDIAEGYSVSREKKESFPLTVTSAQKNPTAFYLCASSIQRTNEKLFFGSGTQLSVL.

The chain employs TRBV5-1 and TRBJ1-1; TRBD1 is a possible D gene (6 bases). The V gene's germline CDR1 is SGHRS and CDR2 YFSETQ. The CDR3 spans 14 residues. V was shortened by 4 bases and J by 3 bases, with 13 bases between the two germline ends. As DNA, the CDR3 is TGCGCCAGCAGCAACGGACAGTGGGACACTGAAGCTTTCTTT. It is translated as CASSNGQWDTEAFF.

The CDR3 DNA reads as TGTGCCAGCAGCTCGACTCTAGCGGGAGGGCCTTGGACAGATACGCAGTATTTT. Its translation is CASSSTLAGGPWTDTQYF. The gene calls are TRBV13 and TRBJ2-3; 12 bases line up with TRBD2. V shed 4 bases, J shed 3 bases, and the junction held 11 bases outside the gene matches. Germline values: CDR1 PRHDT, CDR2 FYEKMQ (reference sequence). The CDR3 has 18 amino acids.

The chain links TRBV21-1 to TRBJ1-1; the table names TRBD1, a call not compared with the DNA. TRBV21-1 is flagged as a pseudogene. The CDR3 has 14 residues. This CDR3 is CASSNRGWNTEAFF. The CDR3 nucleotides are TGTGCCAGCAGTAACAGGGGGTGGAACACTGAAGCTTTCTTT.

J is TRBJ2-7 and V is TRBV11-2; possible D gene TRBD1, 6 bases. CDR3 length: 15 amino acids. Germline-derived CDR1 and CDR2 are SGHAT and FQNNGV. The V end was cut by 3 bases, the J end by 3 bases, with 15 bases between. The CDR3 region is CASSFGVPGVYEQYF. The CDR3 DNA is TGTGCCAGCAGCTTCGGGGTGCCAGGGGTCTACGAGCAGTACTTC.